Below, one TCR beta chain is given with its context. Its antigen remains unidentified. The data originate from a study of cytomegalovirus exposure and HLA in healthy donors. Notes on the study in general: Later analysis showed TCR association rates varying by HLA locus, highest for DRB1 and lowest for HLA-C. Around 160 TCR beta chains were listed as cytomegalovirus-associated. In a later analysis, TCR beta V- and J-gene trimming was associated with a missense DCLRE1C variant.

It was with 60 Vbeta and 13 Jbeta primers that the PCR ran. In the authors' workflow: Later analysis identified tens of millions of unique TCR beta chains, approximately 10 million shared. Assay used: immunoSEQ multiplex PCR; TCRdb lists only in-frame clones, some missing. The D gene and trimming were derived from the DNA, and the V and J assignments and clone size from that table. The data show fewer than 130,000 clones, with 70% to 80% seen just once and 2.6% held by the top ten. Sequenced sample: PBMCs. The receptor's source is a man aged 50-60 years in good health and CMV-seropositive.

In DNA form, the CDR3 reads TGTGCCAGCAGCCTCGTAGCGGGAGGGCCTAACAATGAGCAGTTCTTC. It encodes CASSLVAGGPNNEQFF. This sequence joins TRBV4-2 and TRBJ2-1, with TRBD2 matching 11 bases. J lost 5 bases, V lost 4 bases, and 7 bases had no gene match. The CDR3 has 16 residues. The germline V gene has CDR1 LGHNA and CDR2 YNFKEQ.